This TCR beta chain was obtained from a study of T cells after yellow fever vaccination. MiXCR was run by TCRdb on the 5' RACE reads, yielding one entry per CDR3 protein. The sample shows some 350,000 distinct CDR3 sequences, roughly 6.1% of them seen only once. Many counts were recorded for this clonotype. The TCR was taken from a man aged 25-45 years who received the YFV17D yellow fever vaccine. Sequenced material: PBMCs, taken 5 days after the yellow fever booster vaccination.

CDR3 coding DNA: TGTGCCAGCAGCACCCTCGGGGAGCTGTTTTTT. Its translation: CASSTLGELFF. V and J are TRBV7-9 and TRBJ2-2, with D hard to call. The CDR3 length is 11 residues. With 5 bases removed from V and 7 bases from J, the gap between germline ends came to 5 bases. Germline V CDR1 and CDR2: SEHNR, FQNEAQ (reference sequence).